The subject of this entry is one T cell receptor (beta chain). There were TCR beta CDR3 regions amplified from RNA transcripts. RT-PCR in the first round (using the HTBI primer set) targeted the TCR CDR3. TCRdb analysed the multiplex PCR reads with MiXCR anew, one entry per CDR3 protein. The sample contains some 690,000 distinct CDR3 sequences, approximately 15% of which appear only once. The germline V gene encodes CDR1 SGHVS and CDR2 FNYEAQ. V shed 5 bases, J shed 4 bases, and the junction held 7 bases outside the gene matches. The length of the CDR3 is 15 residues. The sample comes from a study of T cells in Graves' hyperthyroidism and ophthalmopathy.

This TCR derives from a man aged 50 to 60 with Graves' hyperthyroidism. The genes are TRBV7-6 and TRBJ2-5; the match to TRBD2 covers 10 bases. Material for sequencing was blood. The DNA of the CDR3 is TGTGCCAGCAGCATCGGGACTAGCGAGGGAGAGACCCAGTACTTC. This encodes CASSIGTSEGETQYF.